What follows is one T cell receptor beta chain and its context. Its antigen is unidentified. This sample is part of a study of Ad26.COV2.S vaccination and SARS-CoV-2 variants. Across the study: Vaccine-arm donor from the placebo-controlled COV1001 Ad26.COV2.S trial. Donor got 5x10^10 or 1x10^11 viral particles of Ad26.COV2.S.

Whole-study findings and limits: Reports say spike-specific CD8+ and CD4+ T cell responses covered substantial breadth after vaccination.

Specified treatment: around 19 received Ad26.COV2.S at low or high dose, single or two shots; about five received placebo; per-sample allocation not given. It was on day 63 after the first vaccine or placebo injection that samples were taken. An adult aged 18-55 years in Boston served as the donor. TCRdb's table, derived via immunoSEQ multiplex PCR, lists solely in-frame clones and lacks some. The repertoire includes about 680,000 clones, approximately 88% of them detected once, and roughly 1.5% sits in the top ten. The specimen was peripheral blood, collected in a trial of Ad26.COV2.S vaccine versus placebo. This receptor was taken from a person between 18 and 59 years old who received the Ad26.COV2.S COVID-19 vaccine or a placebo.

For the CDR3, the DNA is TGTGCCAGCAGTGTAAGGTCCTACGAGCAGTACTTC. It encodes CASSVRSYEQYF. This rearrangement joins TRBV2 to TRBJ2-7; D uncertain. Germline V gene sequence: CDR1 SNHLY, CDR2 FYNNEI. This CDR3 region has 12 residues. Trimming removed 4 bases at V and 1 base at J, with 5 bases between.